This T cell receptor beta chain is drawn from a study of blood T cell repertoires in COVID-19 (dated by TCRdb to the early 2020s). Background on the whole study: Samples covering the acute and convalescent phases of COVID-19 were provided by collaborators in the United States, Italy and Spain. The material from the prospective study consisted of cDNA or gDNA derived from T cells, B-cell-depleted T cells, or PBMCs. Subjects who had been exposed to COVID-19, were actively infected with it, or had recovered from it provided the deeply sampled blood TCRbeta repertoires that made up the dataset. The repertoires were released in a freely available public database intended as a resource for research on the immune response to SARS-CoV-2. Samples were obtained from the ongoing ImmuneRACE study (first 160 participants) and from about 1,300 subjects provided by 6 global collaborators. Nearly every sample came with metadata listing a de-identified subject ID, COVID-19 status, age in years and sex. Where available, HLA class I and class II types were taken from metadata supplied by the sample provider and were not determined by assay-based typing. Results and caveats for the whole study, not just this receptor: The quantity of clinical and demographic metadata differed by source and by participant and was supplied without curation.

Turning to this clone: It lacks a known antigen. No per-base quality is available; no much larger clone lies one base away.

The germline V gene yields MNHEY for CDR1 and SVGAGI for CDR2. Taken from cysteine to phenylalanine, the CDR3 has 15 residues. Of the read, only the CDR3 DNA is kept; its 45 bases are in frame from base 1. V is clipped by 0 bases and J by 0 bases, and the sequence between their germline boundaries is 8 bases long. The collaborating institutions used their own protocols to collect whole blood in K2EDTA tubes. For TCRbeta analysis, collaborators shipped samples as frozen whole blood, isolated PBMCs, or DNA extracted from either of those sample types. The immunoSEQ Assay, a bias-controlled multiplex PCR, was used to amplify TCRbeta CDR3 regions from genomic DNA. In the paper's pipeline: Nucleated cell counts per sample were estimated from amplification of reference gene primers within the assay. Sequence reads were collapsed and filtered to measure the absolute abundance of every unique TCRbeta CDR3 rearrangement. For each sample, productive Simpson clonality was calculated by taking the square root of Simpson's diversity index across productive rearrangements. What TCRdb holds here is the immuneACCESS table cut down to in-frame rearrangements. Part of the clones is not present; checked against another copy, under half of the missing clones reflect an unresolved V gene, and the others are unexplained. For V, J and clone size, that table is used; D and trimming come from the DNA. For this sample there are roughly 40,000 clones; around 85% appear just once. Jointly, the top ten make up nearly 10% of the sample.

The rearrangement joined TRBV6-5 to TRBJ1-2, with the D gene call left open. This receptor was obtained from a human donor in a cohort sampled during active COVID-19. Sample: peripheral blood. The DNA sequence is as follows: TGTGCCAGCAGTTACTCTGACACAACTAACTATGGCTACACCTTC. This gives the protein CASSYSDTTNYGYTF.